This T cell receptor beta chain was retrieved from a study of T-cell reconstitution after alpha-beta-depleted transplantation in children. The CDR3 sequence is 14 residues long. Per germline, CDR1 SNHLY and CDR2 FYNNEI. Trimming took 3 bases from V and 10 from J, leaving 13 bases between them. The sample holds a few counts of this clonotype. Using unique molecular identifiers, the investigators prepared the TCRbeta library. TCRdb recomputed calls from the PCR reads with MiXCR, one row per CDR3 protein. Seen here are about a million distinct CDR3 sequences, about 26% observed once, and the top ten hold 28%.

The sequences come from PBMCs, mostly from graft donor cells, collected 360 days after TCRalphabeta/CD19-depleted stem cell transplant. This sequence was found in a boy younger than two who had a stem cell transplant for SCID, so the T cells may come from the graft donor. The genes are TRBV2 and TRBJ1-6; D might be TRBD1 (6 bases). The CDR3 loop is CASSEEGVGSPLHF. The CDR3 bases are TGTGCCAGCAGTGAGGAGGGGGTAGGGTCACCCCTCCACTTT.